This T cell receptor beta chain was identified during a study of CD8 T cells in Susac syndrome. Study-wide points: The authors acknowledged that the study's TCR sequencing and HLA analysis involved relatively few individuals.

The RNA, about 0.45 to 1 ug, was put through reverse transcription using random hexamers. Amplification of TCR beta CDR3 used immunoSEQ multiplex PCR across 54 Vbeta and 13 Jbeta. TCRdb analysed the immunoSEQ multiplex PCR reads with MiXCR anew, one entry per CDR3 protein. The data contain about 130,000 distinct CDR3 sequences, roughly 94% of them seen just once; the ten biggest clones take up about 0.12%. J gave up 9 bases and V 6 bases, and 16 bases lay outside the gene matches. The CDR3 loop spans 16 amino acids. Germline V gene sequence: CDR1 MNHNY, CDR2 SVGAGI (reference sequence). About this clonotype itself: No antigen is known for it.

It was negative isolation that provided the CD8+ and CD4+ T cells, whereas TEMRA cells were enriched by FACS. This chain connects TRBV6-6 to TRBJ2-2, with TRBD2 matching 7 bases. This receptor was identified in a human donor with multiple sclerosis. Sequencing was carried out using CD4+ T cells from PBMCs. CDR3 loop: CASSHTRAGNDRELFF. The CDR3 region has the DNA TGTGCCAGCAGCCACACGCGAGCGGGGAACGACAGGGAGCTGTTTTTT.